The 6 T cell receptor beta chains in this list originate from one sample, sequenced in a study of cytotoxic CD8 clonotypes in ibrutinib-treated CLL. The method was immunoSEQ multiplex PCR; TCRdb's version includes in-frame clones alone and lacks a portion of them. The sample records 20,000 to 30,000 clones, about four fifths being singletons. Sample: PBMCs, taken before ibrutinib treatment. Receptors originate from a human donor with chronic lymphocytic leukemia.

This clone is judged medium-sized. V and J are TRBV6-1 and TRBJ2-7; a weak D match, TRBD2 (6 bases). This CDR3 is built from 14 residues. V dropped 3 bases and J dropped 2 bases, with 11 bases sitting between them. CDR1 MNHNS and CDR2 SASEGT come from the germline V gene. In DNA form, the CDR3 reads TGTGCCAGCAGTGATTTCGGGGGAGCCTACGAGCAGTACTTC. Amino acid sequence: CASSDFGGAYEQYF.

The chain combines TRBV28 with TRBJ2-7, with 7 bases fitting TRBD1. Losses at the gene ends were 4 bases for V and 6 bases for J; bases not matched to a gene: 6. This CDR3 spans 13 amino acids. From germline, CDR1 is MDHEN and CDR2 SYDVKM. The CDR3 reads CASSSGQAIEQYF. The CDR3, as DNA: TGTGCCAGCAGTTCCGGACAGGCCATCGAGCAGTACTTC.

The chain combines TRBV6-1 with TRBJ1-2, with 7 bases identical to TRBD1. The CDR3 sequence is 13 residues long. V gave up 7 bases and J gave up 8 bases; unmatched junction bases: 10. Per the germline V gene, CDR1 is MNHNS and CDR2 is SASEGT. CDR3 in amino acids: CASILTGWEGYTF. The CDR3 DNA reads TGTGCCAGCATTCTGACAGGGTGGGAGGGCTACACCTTC.

The chain employs TRBV7-2 and TRBJ2-2, with 7 bases identical to TRBD2. The CDR3 is made up of 12 amino acids. V lost 9 bases and J lost 4; bases outside the gene matches: 2. Germline values: CDR1 SGHTA, CDR2 FQGNSA. The CDR3 spells CASGRGTGELFF. In DNA form, the CDR3 reads TGTGCCAGTGGGAGGGGCACCGGGGAGCTGTTTTTT.

V and J are TRBV4-1 and TRBJ1-3, with D hard to call. The V gene's germline CDR1 is MGHRA and CDR2 YSYEKL. This CDR3 comprises 13 residues. V dropped 4 bases and J dropped 2 bases, with 6 bases sitting between them. CDR3 coding DNA: TGCGCCAGCAGCCCCCAGGCTGGAAACACCATATATTTT. This encodes CASSPQAGNTIYF.

The rearrangement uses TRBV20-1 and TRBJ1-1; a possible D gene is TRBD1 (5 bases). V lost 8 bases and J 8 bases, leaving 15 bases between the germline ends. The CDR3 has 11 residues. The germline CDR1 and CDR2 sequences are DFQATT and SNEGSKA (reference sequence). The CDR3 sequence is CSFVRGIEAFF. DNA for the CDR3: TGCAGTTTTGTTAGGGGAATCGAAGCTTTCTTT.